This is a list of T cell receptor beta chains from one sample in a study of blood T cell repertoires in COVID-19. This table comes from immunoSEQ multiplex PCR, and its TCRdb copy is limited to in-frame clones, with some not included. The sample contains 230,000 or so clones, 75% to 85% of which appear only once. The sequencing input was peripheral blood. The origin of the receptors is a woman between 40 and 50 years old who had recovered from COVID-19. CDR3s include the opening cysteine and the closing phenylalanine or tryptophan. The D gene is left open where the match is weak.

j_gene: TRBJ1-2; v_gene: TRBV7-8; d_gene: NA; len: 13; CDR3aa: CASSLDRVYGYTF; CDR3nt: TGTGCCAGCAGCTTAGACAGGGTCTATGGCTACACCTTC
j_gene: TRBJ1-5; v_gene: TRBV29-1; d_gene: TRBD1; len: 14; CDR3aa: CSDMDRDSNQPQHF; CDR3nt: TGCAGCGACATGGACAGGGACAGCAATCAGCCCCAGCATTTT
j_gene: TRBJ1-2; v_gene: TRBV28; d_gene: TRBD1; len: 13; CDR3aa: CATRRDSSYGYTF; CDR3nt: TGTGCCACCCGACGGGACAGTTCTTATGGCTACACCTTC
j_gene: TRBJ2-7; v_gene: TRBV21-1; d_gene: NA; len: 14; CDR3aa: CAINTGTGGYEQYF; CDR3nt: TGTGCCATCAATACCGGGACAGGGGGCTACGAGCAGTACTTC
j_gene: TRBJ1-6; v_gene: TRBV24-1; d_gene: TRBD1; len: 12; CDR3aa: CATSDSGQRLHF; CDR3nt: TGTGCCACCAGTGACTCGGGACAGCGGCTCCACTTT
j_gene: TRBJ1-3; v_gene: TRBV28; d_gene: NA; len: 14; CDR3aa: CATRDTSSGNTIYF; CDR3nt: TGTGCCACTAGGGACACCAGCTCTGGAAACACCATATATTTT
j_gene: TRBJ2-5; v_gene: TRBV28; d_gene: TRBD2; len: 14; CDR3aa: CASTLGGGRETQYF; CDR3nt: TGTGCCAGCACCCTAGGCGGGGGGCGGGAGACCCAGTACTTC
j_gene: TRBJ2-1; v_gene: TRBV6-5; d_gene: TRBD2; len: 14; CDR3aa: CASSYSFRGGVFVF; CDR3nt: TGTGCCAGCAGTTACTCTTTCCGCGGGGGGGTATTTGTCTTC
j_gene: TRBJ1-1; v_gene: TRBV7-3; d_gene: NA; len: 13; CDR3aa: CASSLWVGAEAFF; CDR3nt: TGTGCCAGCAGCTTGTGGGTGGGAGCTGAAGCTTTCTTT
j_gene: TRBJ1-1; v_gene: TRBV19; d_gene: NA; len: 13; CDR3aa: CASSTTSGAEAFF; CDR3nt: TGTGCCAGTAGTACGACATCAGGCGCTGAAGCTTTCTTT
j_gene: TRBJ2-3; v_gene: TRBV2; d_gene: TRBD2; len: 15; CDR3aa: CASSELAGGTDTQYF; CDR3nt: TGTGCCAGCAGTGAATTAGCGGGGGGCACAGATACGCAGTATTTT
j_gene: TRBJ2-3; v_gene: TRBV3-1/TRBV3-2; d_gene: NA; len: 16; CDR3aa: CASSQVSPGNTDTQYF; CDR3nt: TGTGCCAGCAGCCAAGTTTCGCCAGGAAACACAGATACGCAGTATTTT